This T cell receptor beta chain was recorded in a study of vaccination effects on CD4 cells after COVID-19. Study conclusions and caveats: Healthy vaccinees' vaccine-induced clones included only 1 of 255 that recognized common cold coronaviruses.

Culturing for about 9 days preceded CD4+ T cell isolation. Either the mRNA-1273 or the BNT162b2 vaccine was given to participants as two doses. The authors replaced half the medium with IL-2 medium on days 3 and 7. Some clones are missing from TCRdb's copy, which holds only in-frame ones; the method was immunoSEQ multiplex PCR. The profile covers over 45,000 clones, with under 80% appearing a single time and 6.5% to 7.5% taken by the ten largest. The germline gives CDR1 MNHNS, CDR2 SASEGT. The CDR3 loop spans 16 amino acids. The junction had 6 bases not matched to a gene; V was cut back by 4 bases and J by 2 bases. On this clone: Its antigen remains unidentified.

The material was CD4+ T cells from PBMCs cultured without peptide, obtained after COVID-19 vaccination. J is TRBJ2-5 and V is TRBV6-1, with 11 bases lining up with TRBD2. The clonotype comes from a human donor who received a COVID-19 vaccine. CDR3 coding DNA: TGTGCCAGCAGTGCTACTAGCGGGAGACTTCAAGAGACCCAGTACTTC. Its protein is CASSATSGRLQETQYF.